This TCR beta chain was profiled in a study of shared T cell receptors in the human thymus. This clone was recorded once. Clones were read by immunoSEQ multiplex PCR, and TCRdb kept only the in-frame ones, dropping some. The sample includes 720,000 or so clones, around 85% seen only once; the top ten take 0.0095% to 0.011%. These data were also reused for a study on human thymus T cells.

The clonotype was recovered from a girl under three years old with a congenital heart defect. Sequenced material: thymocytes.

The CDR3 nucleotides read TGTGCCAGCGCGACAGGGGGCATAGCTAATGAAAAACTGTTTTTT. Its protein product is CASATGGIANEKLFF. The rearrangement joins TRBV10-3 to TRBJ1-4, with 10 positions matching TRBD1. Unmatched junction bases numbered 8, after V lost 10 bases and J lost 3 bases. This CDR3 has 15 amino acids. CDR1 and CDR2 (germline): ENHRY, SYGVKD.